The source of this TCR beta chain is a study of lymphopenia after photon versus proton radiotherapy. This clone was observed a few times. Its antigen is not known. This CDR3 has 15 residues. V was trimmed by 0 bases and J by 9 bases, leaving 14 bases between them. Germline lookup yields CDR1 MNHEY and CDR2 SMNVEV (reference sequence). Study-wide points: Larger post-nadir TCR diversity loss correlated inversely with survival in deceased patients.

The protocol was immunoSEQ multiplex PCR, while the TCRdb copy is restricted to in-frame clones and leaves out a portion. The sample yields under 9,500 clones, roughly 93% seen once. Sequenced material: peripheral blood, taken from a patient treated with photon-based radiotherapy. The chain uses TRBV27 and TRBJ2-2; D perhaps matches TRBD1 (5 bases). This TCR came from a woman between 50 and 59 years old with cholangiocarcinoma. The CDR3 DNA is TGTGCCAGCAGTTTATCTAGGCCAGGGCTGTGGGAGCTGTTTTTT. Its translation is CASSLSRPGLWELFF.